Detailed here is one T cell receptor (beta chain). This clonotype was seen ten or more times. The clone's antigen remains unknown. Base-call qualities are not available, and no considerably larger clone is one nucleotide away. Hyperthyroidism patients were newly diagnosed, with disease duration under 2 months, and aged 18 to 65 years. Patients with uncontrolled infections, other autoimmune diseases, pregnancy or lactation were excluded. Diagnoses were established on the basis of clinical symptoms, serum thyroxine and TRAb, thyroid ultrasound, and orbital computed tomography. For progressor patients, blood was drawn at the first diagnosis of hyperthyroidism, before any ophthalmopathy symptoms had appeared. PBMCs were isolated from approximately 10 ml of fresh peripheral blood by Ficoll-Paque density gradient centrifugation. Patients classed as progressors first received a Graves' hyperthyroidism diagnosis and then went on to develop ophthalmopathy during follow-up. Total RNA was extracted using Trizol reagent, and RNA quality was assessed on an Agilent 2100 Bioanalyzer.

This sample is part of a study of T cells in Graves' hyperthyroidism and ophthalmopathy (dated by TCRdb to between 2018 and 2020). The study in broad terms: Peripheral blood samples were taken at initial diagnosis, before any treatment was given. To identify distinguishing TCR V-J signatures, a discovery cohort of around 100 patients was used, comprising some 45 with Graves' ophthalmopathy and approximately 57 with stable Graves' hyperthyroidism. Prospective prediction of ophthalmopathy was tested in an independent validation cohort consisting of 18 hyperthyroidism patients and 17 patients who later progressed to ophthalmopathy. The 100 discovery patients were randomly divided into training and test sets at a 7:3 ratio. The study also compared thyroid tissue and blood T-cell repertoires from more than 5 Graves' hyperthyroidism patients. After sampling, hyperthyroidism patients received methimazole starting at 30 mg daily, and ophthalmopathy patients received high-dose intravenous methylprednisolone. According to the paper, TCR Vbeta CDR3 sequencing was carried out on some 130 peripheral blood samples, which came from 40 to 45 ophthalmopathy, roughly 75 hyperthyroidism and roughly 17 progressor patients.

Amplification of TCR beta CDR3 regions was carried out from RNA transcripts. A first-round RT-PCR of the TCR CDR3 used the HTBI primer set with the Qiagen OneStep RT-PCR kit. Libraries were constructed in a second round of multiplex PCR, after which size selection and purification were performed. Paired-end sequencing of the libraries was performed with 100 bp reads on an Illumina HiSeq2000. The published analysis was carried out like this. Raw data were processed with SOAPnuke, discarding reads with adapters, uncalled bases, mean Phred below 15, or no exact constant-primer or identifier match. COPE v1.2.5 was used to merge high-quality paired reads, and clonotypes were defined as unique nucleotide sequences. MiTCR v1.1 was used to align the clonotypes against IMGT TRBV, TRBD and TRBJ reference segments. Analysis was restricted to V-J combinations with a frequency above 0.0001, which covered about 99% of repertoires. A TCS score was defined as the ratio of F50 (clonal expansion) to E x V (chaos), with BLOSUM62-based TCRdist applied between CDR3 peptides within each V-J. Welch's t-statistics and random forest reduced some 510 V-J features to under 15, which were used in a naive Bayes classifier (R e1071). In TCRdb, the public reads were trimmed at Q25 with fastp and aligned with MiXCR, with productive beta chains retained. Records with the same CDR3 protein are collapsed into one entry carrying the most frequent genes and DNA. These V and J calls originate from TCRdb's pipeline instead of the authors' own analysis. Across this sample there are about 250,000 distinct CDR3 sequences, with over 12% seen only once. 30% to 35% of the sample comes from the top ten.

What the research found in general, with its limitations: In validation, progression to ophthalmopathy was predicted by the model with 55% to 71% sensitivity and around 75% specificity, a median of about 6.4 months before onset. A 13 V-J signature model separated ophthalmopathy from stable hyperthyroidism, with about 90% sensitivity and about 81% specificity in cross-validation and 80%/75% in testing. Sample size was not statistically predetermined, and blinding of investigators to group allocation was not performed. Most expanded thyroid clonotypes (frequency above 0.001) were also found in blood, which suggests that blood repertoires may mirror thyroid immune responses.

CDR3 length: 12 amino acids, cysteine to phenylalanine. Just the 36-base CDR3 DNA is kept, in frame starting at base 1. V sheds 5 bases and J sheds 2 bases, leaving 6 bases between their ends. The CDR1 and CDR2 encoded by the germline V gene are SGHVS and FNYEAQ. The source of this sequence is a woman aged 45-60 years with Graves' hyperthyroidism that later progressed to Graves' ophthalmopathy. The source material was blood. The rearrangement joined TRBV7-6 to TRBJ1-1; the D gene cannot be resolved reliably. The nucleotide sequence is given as TGTGCCAGCAGCCGACTAAACACTGAAGCTTTCTTT. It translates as CASSRLNTEAFF. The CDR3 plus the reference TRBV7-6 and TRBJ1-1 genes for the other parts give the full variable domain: GAGVSQSPRYKVTKRGQDVALRCDPISGHVSLYWYRQALGQGPEFLTYFNYEAQQDKSGLPNDRFSAERPEGSISTLTIQRTEQRDSAMYRCASSRLNTEAFFGQGTRLTVV.